These 31 T cell receptor beta chains share one sample of origin, sequenced in a study of T cells in localized non-small cell lung cancer. Measured with immunoSEQ multiplex PCR; TCRdb has only the in-frame clones, and not every one. The profile shows 45,000 or so clones, more than 85% of them singletons. The specimen comprised PBMCs, sampled before any cancer treatment. The receptor set was obtained from a woman between 35 and 75 years old with stage II lung adenocarcinoma.

The V gene is TRBV19, the J gene TRBJ2-5, with TRBD1 matching over 7 bases. After removal of 3 bases from V and 2 bases from J, the junction contained 3 bases not matched to a gene. The CDR3 consists of 14 residues. Germline CDR1 and CDR2: LNHDA and SQIVND (reference sequence). The chain's CDR3 is CASSIKGQQETQYF. The CDR3 DNA is TGTGCCAGTAGTATCAAGGGACAGCAAGAGACCCAGTACTTC.

The J gene is TRBJ1-3, the V gene TRBV9, with D unclear. CDR1 and CDR2 from the germline V gene are SGDLS and YYNGEE. The V gene lost 2 bases and the J gene lost 6 bases, with 15 bases spanning the gap. The CDR3 runs to 15 residues. The CDR3 sequence is CASSVGGRVENTIYF. The CDR3 bases are TGTGCCAGCAGCGTGGGAGGGAGGGTCGAAAACACCATATATTTT. The full variable domain, in which reference TRBV9 and TRBJ1-3 provide the parts outside the CDR3, is DSGVTQTPKHLITATGQRVTLRCSPRSGDLSVYWYQQSLDQGLQFLIQYYNGEERAKGNILERFSAQQFPDLHSELNLSSLELGDSALYFCASSVGGRVENTIYFGEGSWLTVV.

V and J are TRBV6-1 and TRBJ2-2; 8 bases line up with TRBD1. With V trimmed by 2 bases and J by 4 bases, 9 bases remained unmatched. Germline assignment: CDR1 MNHNS and CDR2 SASEGT. This CDR3 region has 17 residues. The CDR3 DNA reads as TGTGCCAGCAGTGAAATGTGGAACAGGGGGAGCACCGGGGAGCTGTTTTTT. Its protein product is CASSEMWNRGSTGELFF.

The chain joins TRBV5-6 to TRBJ2-5, with 9 bases identical to TRBD1. Trimming removed 1 base from V and 5 bases from J; junction bases left unmatched: 9. CDR3 length equals 16 residues. Germline V gene sequence: CDR1 SGHDT, CDR2 YYEEEE. For the CDR3, the DNA is TGTGCCAGCAGCTTGAATCTGGGGACAGGGTTCGAGACCCAGTACTTC. Its translation is CASSLNLGTGFETQYF.

The chain is built from TRBV5-1 and TRBJ2-2; no reliable D call. The CDR3 spans 14 residues. Trimming cost V 4 bases and J 0 bases, with 7 bases left between them. CDR1 and CDR2 (germline): SGHRS, YFSETQ. The CDR3 DNA reads as TGCGCCAGCAGCGGCCCACCGAACACCGGGGAGCTGTTTTTT. Encoded protein: CASSGPPNTGELFF.

The V call is TRBV19, the J call TRBJ1-5; D uncertain. The CDR3 is 15 residues long. Germline V gene data show CDR1 as LNHDA and CDR2 as SQIVND (reference sequence). V lost 2 bases to trimming and J lost 4 bases, with 12 bases between them. This CDR3 reads CASSIMKSPNQPQHF. The DNA for the CDR3 is TGTGCCAGTAGTATAATGAAAAGTCCTAATCAGCCCCAGCATTTT. Using reference TRBV19 and TRBJ1-5 for the parts outside the CDR3, the full variable domain is DGGITQSPKYLFRKEGQNVTLSCEQNLNHDAMYWYRQDPGQGLRLIYYSQIVNDFQKGDIAEGYSVSREKKESFPLTVTSAQKNPTAFYLCASSIMKSPNQPQHFGDGTRLSIL.

The gene calls are TRBV5-1 and TRBJ2-3, with D tentatively TRBD2 (5 bases). The CDR3 is made up of 15 amino acids. V gave up 2 bases and J gave up 1 base, with 11 bases separating them. Germline lookup yields CDR1 SGHRS and CDR2 YFSETQ. As DNA, the CDR3 is TGCGCCAGCAGCTTTACTAGTTCGGGCACAGATACGCAGTATTTT. Protein sequence: CASSFTSSGTDTQYF. The full variable domain, completed using reference TRBV5-1 and TRBJ2-3, is KAGVTQTPRYLIKTRGQQVTLSCSPISGHRSVSWYQQTPGQGLQFLFEYFSETQRNKGNFPGRFSGRQFSNSRSEMNVSTLELGDSALYLCASSFTSSGTDTQYFGPGTRLTVL.

This chain connects TRBV5-4 to TRBJ1-1; D not certain. The CDR3 runs to 14 residues. Per germline, CDR1 SGHNT and CDR2 YYREEE (reference sequence). The V end lost 4 bases, the J end lost 4 bases, and 14 bases lay between the germline ends. The CDR3: CASSKPGEGTEAFF. CDR3 DNA sequence: TGTGCCAGCAGCAAACCCGGGGAAGGCACTGAAGCTTTCTTT.

The rearrangement links TRBV5-1 to TRBJ1-4, with a weak D call TRBD1 (5 bases). The CDR3 covers 16 residues. V was pared by 2 bases and J by 0 bases, with 11 bases between. The germline V gene has CDR1 SGHRS and CDR2 YFSETQ. The CDR3 loop is CASSFGGLATNEKLFF. The CDR3 region has the DNA TGCGCCAGCAGCTTTGGGGGACTCGCAACTAATGAAAAACTGTTTTTT.

The genes are TRBV11-3 and TRBJ1-2, with 7 bases matching TRBD1. The germline V gene has CDR1 SGHNT and CDR2 YENEEA. CDR3 length equals 15 residues. Trimming at V came to 9 bases and at J to 9 bases, leaving 19 bases not matched to a gene. The CDR3, as DNA: TGTGCCAGAAGAGGACAGGAAACTTCTTTCGGGAGCTACACCTTC. Its protein is CARRGQETSFGSYTF. Drawing the rest from reference TRBV11-3 and TRBJ1-2, the complete variable domain is EAGVVQSPRYKIIEKKQPVAFWCNPISGHNTLYWYLQNLGQGPELLIRYENEEAVDDSQLPKDRFSAERLKGVDSTLKIQPAELGDSAVYLCARRGQETSFGSYTFGSGTRLTVV.

CDR3 loop: CASIQRKGPGYGYTF. Written as DNA, the CDR3 is TGTGCCAGTATCCAACGGAAGGGTCCGGGCTATGGCTACACCTTC. The chain uses TRBV19 and TRBJ1-2; D remains unclear. Trimming left V 7 bases short and J 4 bases short, with 19 bases between. Germline CDR1 is LNHDA and CDR2 is SQIVND (reference sequence). The CDR3 sequence is 15 residues long.

This sequence joins TRBV6-1 and TRBJ2-1, with D uncertain. V was cut by 7 bases and J by 5 bases, with 12 bases left in between. The CDR3 covers 13 residues. Germline V lookup: CDR1 MNHNS, CDR2 SASEGT. The CDR3 protein is CASTERMDNEQFF. The CDR3 DNA follows: TGTGCCAGCACGGAACGTATGGACAATGAGCAGTTCTTC.

This clone was seen just once. The V and J genes are TRBV15 and TRBJ2-7; D is unresolved. Germline V gives CDR1 LNHNV, CDR2 YYDKDF (reference sequence). The germline V and J ends were trimmed by 0 bases and 0 bases, with 18 bases remaining between them. This CDR3 is built from 18 residues. CDR3 protein: CATSRERVGQSTSYEQYF. CDR3 nucleotides: TGTGCCACCAGCAGAGAACGTGTTGGGCAGTCTACCTCCTACGAGCAGTACTTC.

The J gene is TRBJ2-2, the V gene TRBV5-5; 10 nucleotides match TRBD1. The CDR3 runs to 15 residues. CDR1 is SGHKS, CDR2 YYEKEE, per germline (reference sequence). Losses at the gene ends were 2 bases for V and 6 bases for J; bases not matched to a gene: 4. The CDR3 sequence is CASSFRTGGPGELFF. Here the CDR3 DNA reads TGTGCCAGCAGCTTTAGGACAGGGGGTCCCGGGGAGCTGTTTTTT.

The chain employs TRBV27 and TRBJ2-7, with D perhaps matching TRBD1 or TRBD2 (6 bases each). This CDR3 is 17 amino acids long. V lost 4 bases, J lost 4 bases, and 23 bases lay in between. Germline V gene data show CDR1 as MNHEY and CDR2 as SMNVEV (reference sequence). Here the CDR3 DNA reads TGTGCCAGCAGTTCACCTTTTGTTGGGGGGCCGGGTTACGAGCAGTACTTC. Protein product: CASSSPFVGGPGYEQYF.

The genes are TRBV18 and TRBJ2-7; 11 bases are a match to TRBD2. In germline, CDR1 is KGHSH, CDR2 LQKENI. This CDR3 contains 15 residues. After removal of 2 bases from V and 5 bases from J, the junction contained 5 bases not matched to a gene. CDR3 sequence: CASSPATSGSDEQYF. The CDR3 bases are TGTGCCAGCTCACCAGCCACTAGCGGGAGCGACGAGCAGTACTTC.

CDR3 amino acids: CASSPRYSFNYGYTF. The CDR3 coding sequence is TGTGCCAGTAGTCCCCGCTACAGTTTTAACTATGGCTACACCTTC. The chain links TRBV19 to TRBJ1-2, with D unclear. Trimming cost V 5 bases and J 1 base, with 14 bases left between them. The V gene's germline CDR1 is LNHDA and CDR2 SQIVND (reference sequence). This CDR3 region has 15 residues. Combining the CDR3 with reference TRBV19 and TRBJ1-2 gives the whole variable domain DGGITQSPKYLFRKEGQNVTLSCEQNLNHDAMYWYRQDPGQGLRLIYYSQIVNDFQKGDIAEGYSVSREKKESFPLTVTSAQKNPTAFYLCASSPRYSFNYGYTFGSGTRLTVV.

The chain joins TRBV6-1 to TRBJ2-1, with 7 bases matching TRBD2. The germline V gene has CDR1 MNHNS and CDR2 SASEGT. There are 14 residues in the CDR3. With V trimmed by 6 bases and J by 4 bases, 6 bases remained unmatched. The CDR3 loop reads CASRDAGVYNEQFF. As DNA, the CDR3 is TGTGCCAGCAGGGACGCGGGAGTTTACAATGAGCAGTTCTTC.

The gene calls are TRBV19 and TRBJ2-3, with D perhaps matching TRBD2 (6 bases). Germline V gene sequence: CDR1 LNHDA, CDR2 SQIVND (reference sequence). The CDR3 runs 13 residues. The germline V and J ends were trimmed by 3 bases and 5 bases, with 9 bases remaining between them. The CDR3: CASSMGLGDTQYF. CDR3 coding DNA: TGTGCCAGTAGTATGGGACTGGGAGATACGCAGTATTTT.

The V and J genes are TRBV6-5 and TRBJ2-2; 9 bases align to TRBD1. The germline V gene encodes CDR1 MNHEY and CDR2 SVGAGI. This CDR3 contains 14 residues. Trimming removed 5 bases from V and 7 bases from J; junction bases left unmatched: 5. CDR3 sequence (DNA): TGTGCCAGCAGTCGGACAGGGGTGCTCGGGGAGCTGTTTTTT. Encoded protein: CASSRTGVLGELFF.

The chain is built from TRBV6-5 and TRBJ2-1; D may be TRBD1 or TRBD2 (5 bases each). This CDR3 is 13 amino acids long. CDR1 is MNHEY and CDR2 is SVGAGI in the germline V gene. The CDR3 loop reads CATSGTSYNEQFF. The CDR3 DNA reads TGTGCGACCTCGGGGACCTCCTACAATGAGCAGTTCTTC.

The V call is TRBV23-1, the J call TRBJ2-7; a possible D gene is TRBD1 (5 bases). Being an ORF, TRBV23-1 has a function that is uncertain. The V end was cut by 2 bases, the J end by 1 base, with 18 bases between. CDR3 size: 17 residues. The CDR3 region has the DNA TGCGCCAGCAGTCAAGAAGTAGGGGCGAAGGGATCCTACGAGCAGTACTTC. It specifies CASSQEVGAKGSYEQYF.

DNA of the CDR3: TGTGCCAGCAGTGCCAGACAGGGGATAGATACGCAGTATTTT. It translates to CASSARQGIDTQYF. The chain couples TRBV6-5 to TRBJ2-3, with 8 bases lining up with TRBD1. The junction had 6 bases not matched to a gene; V was cut back by 5 bases and J by 5 bases. Germline V lookup: CDR1 MNHEY, CDR2 SVGAGI. This CDR3 is 14 amino acids long.

This chain joins TRBV5-1 and TRBJ1-3, with a tentative D call TRBD1 (5 bases). The CDR3 has 16 amino acids. Germline V lookup: CDR1 SGHRS, CDR2 YFSETQ. V was pared by 0 bases and J by 0 bases, with 10 bases between. The chain's CDR3 is CASSLDEGLSGNTIYF. In nucleotides, the CDR3 is TGCGCCAGCAGCTTGGATGAGGGGCTCTCTGGAAACACCATATATTTT.

This clone was detected only once. The chain has TRBV5-8 and TRBJ1-3; D is unclear. The V end was cut by 0 bases, the J end by 1 base, with 2 bases between. The CDR3 has 13 residues. The germline gives CDR1 SGHTS, CDR2 YDEGEE. CDR3 sequence reads: CASSLASGNTIYF. The DNA of the CDR3 is TGTGCCAGCAGCTTGGCTTCTGGAAACACCATATATTTT.

The chain links TRBV10-1 to TRBJ1-1; D is undetermined. The CDR3 loop spans 13 amino acids. Deletions cut 2 bases from V and 4 bases from J, with 8 bases between. Germline CDR1 is WNHNN and CDR2 is SYGVQD (reference sequence). The chain's CDR3 is CASSEGLFTEAFF. For the CDR3, the DNA is TGCGCCAGCAGTGAGGGGTTGTTCACTGAAGCTTTCTTT.

The gene calls are TRBV6-5 and TRBJ2-1; a weak D match, TRBD2 (6 bases). Germline loops: CDR1 MNHEY, CDR2 SVGAGI. With 6 bases removed from V and 11 bases from J, the gap between germline ends came to 17 bases. The CDR3 length is 13 residues. The CDR3 reads CASSEVVGTQQFF. For the CDR3, the DNA is TGTGCCAGCAGCGAGGTGGTCGGGACTCAGCAGTTCTTC.

The rearrangement uses TRBV7-6 and TRBJ2-5; tentative D call: TRBD2 (5 bases). V shed 1 base and J shed 7 bases, with 7 bases lying between them. Germline CDR1 SGHVS, CDR2 FNYEAQ. The CDR3 totals 12 residues. Here the CDR3 DNA reads TGTGCCAGCAGCTTAGGTGAGGGGACCCAGTACTTC. Translating it yields CASSLGEGTQYF.

DNA of the CDR3: TGCGCCAGCAGCTTCACGGATGACACTGAAGCTTTCTTT. Translating it yields CASSFTDDTEAFF. This sequence joins TRBV5-1 and TRBJ1-1; D ambiguous. CDR3 length: 13 residues. From germline, CDR1 is SGHRS and CDR2 YFSETQ. Trimming stripped 2 bases from V and 3 bases from J, with 8 bases between.

The chain couples TRBV11-2 to TRBJ1-1; D is undetermined. CDR3 length: 14 amino acids. Germline V gene data show CDR1 as SGHAT and CDR2 as FQNNGV. The ends were cut back, 1 base at V and 9 bases at J, with 15 bases in the middle. CDR3 DNA sequence: TGTGCCAGCAGCTTAGGTAGCGGAGCTCCTAAAGCTTTCTTT. Its protein is CASSLGSGAPKAFF.

The chain carries TRBV7-8 and TRBJ1-1; 8 positions agree with TRBD1. This CDR3 has 14 amino acids. Losses at the gene ends were 5 bases for V and 3 bases for J; bases not matched to a gene: 5. The germline gives CDR1 SGHVS, CDR2 FQNEAQ. CDR3 coding DNA: TGTGCCAGCAGCCCGGACAGGGCGGACACTGAAGCTTTCTTT. Protein: CASSPDRADTEAFF.